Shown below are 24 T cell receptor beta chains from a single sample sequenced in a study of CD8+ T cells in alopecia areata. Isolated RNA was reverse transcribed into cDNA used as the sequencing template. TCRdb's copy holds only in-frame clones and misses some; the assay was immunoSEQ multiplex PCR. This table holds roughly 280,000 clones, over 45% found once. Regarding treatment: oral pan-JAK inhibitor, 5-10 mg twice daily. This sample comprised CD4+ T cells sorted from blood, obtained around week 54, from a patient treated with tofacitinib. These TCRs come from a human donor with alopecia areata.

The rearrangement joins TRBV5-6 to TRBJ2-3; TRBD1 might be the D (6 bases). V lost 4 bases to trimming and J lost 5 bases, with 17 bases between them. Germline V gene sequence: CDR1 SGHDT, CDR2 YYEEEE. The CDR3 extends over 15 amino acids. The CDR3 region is CASSPDTSGVDTQYF. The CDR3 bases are TGTGCCAGCAGCCCCGACACCTCAGGGGTAGATACGCAGTATTTT. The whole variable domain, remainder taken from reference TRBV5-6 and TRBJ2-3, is DAGVTQSPTHLIKTRGQQVTLRCSPKSGHDTVSWYQQALGQGPQFIFQYYEEEERQRGNFPDRFSGHQFPNYSSELNVNALLLGDSALYLCASSPDTSGVDTQYFGPGTRLTVL.

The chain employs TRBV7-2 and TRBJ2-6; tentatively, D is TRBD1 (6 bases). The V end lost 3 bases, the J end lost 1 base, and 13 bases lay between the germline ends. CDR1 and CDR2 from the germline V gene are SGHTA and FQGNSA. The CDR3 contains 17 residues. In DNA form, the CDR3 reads TGTGCCAGCAGCTTTGGACAGCCTGTGTCTGGGGCCAACGTCCTGACTTTC. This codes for CASSFGQPVSGANVLTF.

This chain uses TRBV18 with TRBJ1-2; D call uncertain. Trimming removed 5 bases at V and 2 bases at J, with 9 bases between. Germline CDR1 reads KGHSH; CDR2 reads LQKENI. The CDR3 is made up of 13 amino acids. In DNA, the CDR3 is TGTGCCAGCTCAGCTAAAGAGAACTATGGCTACACCTTC. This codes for CASSAKENYGYTF.

The CDR3 DNA is TGTGCCAGCAGCCCTAGGCCCCTTACCGGGGAGCTGTTTTTT. This sequence encodes CASSPRPLTGELFF. The chain couples TRBV7-3 to TRBJ2-2, with no clear D. This CDR3 comprises 14 residues. Germline CDR1 is SGHTA and CDR2 is FQGTGA. With 5 bases removed from V and 5 bases from J, the gap between germline ends came to 12 bases.

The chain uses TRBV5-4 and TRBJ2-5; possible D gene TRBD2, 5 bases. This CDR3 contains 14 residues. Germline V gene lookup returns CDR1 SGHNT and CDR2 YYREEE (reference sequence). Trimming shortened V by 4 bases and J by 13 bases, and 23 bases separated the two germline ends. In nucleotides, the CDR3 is TGTGCCAGCAGCCCCTCTTGGGAGCCTAACGTTTGGTACTTC. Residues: CASSPSWEPNVWYF.

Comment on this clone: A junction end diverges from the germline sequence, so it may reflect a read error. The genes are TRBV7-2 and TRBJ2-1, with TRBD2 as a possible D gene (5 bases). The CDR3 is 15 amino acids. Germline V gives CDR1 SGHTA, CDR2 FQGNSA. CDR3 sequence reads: CASSFFRGSSNEQFF. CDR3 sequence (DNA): TGTGCCAGCAGCTTTTTCCGGGGATCCTCCAATGAGCAGTTCTTC.

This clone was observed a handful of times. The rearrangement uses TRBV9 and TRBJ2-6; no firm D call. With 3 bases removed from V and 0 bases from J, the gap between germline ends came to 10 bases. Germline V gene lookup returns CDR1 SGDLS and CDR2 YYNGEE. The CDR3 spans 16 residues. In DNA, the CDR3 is TGTGCCAGCAGCGATGGCAGGAGCTCTGGGGCCAACGTCCTGACTTTC. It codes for CASSDGRSSGANVLTF.

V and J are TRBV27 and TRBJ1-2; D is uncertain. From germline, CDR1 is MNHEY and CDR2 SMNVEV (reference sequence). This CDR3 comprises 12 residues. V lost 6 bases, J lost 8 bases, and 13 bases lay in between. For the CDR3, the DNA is TGTGCCAGCAGGATGTCCGGGAGCGGCTACACCTTC. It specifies CASRMSGSGYTF.

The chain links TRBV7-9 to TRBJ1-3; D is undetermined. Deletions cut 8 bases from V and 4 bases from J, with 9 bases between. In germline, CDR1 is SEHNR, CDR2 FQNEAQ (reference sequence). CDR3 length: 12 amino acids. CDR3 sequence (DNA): TGTGCCAGCGGTTCCGGGGGAAACACCATATATTTT. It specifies CASGSGGNTIYF.

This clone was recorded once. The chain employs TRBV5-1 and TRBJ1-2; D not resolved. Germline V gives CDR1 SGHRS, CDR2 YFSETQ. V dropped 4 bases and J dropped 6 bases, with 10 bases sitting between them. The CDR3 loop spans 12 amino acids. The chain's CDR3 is CASSLGIHGYTF. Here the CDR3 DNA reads TGCGCCAGCAGCCTAGGGATTCATGGCTACACCTTC.

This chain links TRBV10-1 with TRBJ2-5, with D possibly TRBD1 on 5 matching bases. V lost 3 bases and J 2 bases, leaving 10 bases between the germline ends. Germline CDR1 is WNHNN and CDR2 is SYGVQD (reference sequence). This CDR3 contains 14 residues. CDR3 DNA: TGCGCCAGCAGTGATAGGCAGGGTCAAGAGACCCAGTACTTC. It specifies CASSDRQGQETQYF.

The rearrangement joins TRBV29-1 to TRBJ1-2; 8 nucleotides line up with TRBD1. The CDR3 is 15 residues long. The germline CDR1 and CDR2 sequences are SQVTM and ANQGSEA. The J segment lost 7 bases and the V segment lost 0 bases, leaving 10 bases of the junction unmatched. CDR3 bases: TGCAGCGTTGAAGACTATCGGACAGGGATCTCTGGCTACACCTTC. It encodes CSVEDYRTGISGYTF.

The CDR3 sequence: CASGGNNGNTIYF. The CDR3 DNA follows: TGTGCCTCCGGCGGGAATAATGGAAACACCATATATTTT. This rearrangement joins TRBV15 to TRBJ1-3; D ambiguous. The V gene's germline CDR1 is LNHNV and CDR2 YYDKDF (reference sequence). V gave up 11 bases and J gave up 3 bases, with 14 bases separating them. The length of the CDR3 is 13 residues.

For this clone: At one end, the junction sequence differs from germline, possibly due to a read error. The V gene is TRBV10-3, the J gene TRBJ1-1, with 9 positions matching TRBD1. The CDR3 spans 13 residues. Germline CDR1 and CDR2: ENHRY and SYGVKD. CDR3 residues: CASSYFGTGEAFF. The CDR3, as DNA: TGTGCCAGCAGTTACTTCGGGACAGGGGAAGCTTTCTTT.

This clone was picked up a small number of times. CDR3 protein: CASKTAIGHYGYTF. CDR3 bases: TGTGCCAGCAAGACCGCGATAGGGCACTATGGCTACACCTTC. The chain employs TRBV6-6 and TRBJ1-2, with D hard to call. CDR1 MNHNY and CDR2 SVGAGI come from the germline V gene (reference sequence). V shed 7 bases and J shed 3 bases, with 15 bases lying between them. This CDR3 spans 14 amino acids.

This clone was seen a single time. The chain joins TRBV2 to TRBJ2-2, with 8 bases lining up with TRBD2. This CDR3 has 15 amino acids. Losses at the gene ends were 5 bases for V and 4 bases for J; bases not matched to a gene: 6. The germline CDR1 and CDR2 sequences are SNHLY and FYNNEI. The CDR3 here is CASSTGTRVTGELFF. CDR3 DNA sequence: TGTGCCAGCAGTACCGGGACTAGGGTCACCGGGGAGCTGTTTTTT.

CDR3 in DNA: TGTGCCAGCAGCCCGCAGGGTAGAAGGACAGATACGCAGTATTTT. It specifies CASSPQGRRTDTQYF. This chain uses TRBV5-6 with TRBJ2-3, with D tentatively TRBD1 (5 bases). This CDR3 has 15 amino acids. With 4 bases removed from V and 3 bases from J, the gap between germline ends came to 15 bases. Germline lookup yields CDR1 SGHDT and CDR2 YYEEEE.

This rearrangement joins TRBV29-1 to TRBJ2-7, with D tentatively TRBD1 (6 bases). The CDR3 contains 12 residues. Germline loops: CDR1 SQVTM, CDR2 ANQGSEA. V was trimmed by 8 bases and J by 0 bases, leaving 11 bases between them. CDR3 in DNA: TGCAGCTTCTGGACAGTCTCCTACGAGCAGTACTTC. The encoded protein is CSFWTVSYEQYF.

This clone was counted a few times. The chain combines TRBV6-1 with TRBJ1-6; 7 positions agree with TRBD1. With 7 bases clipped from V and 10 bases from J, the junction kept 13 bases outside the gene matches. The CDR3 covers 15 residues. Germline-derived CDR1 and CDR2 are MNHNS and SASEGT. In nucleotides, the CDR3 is TGTGCCAGCAAACCTCCCGGCACAGGGGACTCACCCCTCCACTTT. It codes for CASKPPGTGDSPLHF.

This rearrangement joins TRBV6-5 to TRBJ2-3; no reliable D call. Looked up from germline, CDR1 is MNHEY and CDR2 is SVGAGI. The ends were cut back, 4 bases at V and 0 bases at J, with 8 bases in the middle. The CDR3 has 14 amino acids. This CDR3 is CASSLADSTDTQYF. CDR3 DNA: TGTGCCAGCAGTTTGGCGGATAGCACAGATACGCAGTATTTT.

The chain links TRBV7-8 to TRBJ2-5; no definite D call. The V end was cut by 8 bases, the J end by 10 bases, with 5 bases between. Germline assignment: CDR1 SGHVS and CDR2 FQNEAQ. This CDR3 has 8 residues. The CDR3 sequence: CASDLQYF. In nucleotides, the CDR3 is TGTGCCAGCGACCTCCAGTACTTC.

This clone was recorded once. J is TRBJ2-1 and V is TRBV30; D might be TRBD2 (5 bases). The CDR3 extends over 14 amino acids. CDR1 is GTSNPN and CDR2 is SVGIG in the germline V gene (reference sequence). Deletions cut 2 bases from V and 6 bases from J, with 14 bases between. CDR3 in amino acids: CAWSRGKEFNEQFF. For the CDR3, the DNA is TGTGCCTGGAGTCGAGGGAAAGAATTCAATGAGCAGTTCTTC.

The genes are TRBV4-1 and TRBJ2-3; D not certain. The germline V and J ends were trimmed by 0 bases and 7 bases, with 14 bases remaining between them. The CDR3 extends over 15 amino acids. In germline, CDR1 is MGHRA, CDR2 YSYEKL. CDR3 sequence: CASSQDPTGANTQYF. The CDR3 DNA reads TGCGCCAGCAGCCAAGATCCGACCGGTGCAAATACGCAGTATTTT.

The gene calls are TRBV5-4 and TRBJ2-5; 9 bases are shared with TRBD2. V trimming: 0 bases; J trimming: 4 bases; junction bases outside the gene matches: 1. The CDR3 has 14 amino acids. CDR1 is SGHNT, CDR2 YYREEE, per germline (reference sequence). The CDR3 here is CASSLDSGGETQYF. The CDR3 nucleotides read TGTGCCAGCAGCTTGGATAGCGGGGGAGAGACCCAGTACTTC.